Shown below are 22 T cell receptor beta chains from a single sample sequenced in a study of PD-1 blockade in classical Hodgkin lymphoma. The time point: cycle 4 day 1 (C4D1), after 5 to 7 weeks of nivolumab. No patient escaped relapse after autologous stem cell transplantation, and brentuximab vedotin exposure varied. Method: immunoSEQ multiplex PCR; TCRdb's copy keeps in-frame clones and lacks some. The table has over 60,000 clones, about 92% seen once. Source: peripheral blood mononuclear cells (PBMCs), taken before the fourth cycle of nivolumab. These receptors were obtained from a human donor with classical Hodgkin lymphoma.

The genes are TRBV5-1 and TRBJ2-7; D might be TRBD1 (6 bases). CDR1 is SGHRS, CDR2 YFSETQ, per germline. This CDR3 comprises 17 residues. V dropped 1 base and J dropped 3 bases, with 20 bases sitting between them. The CDR3: CASSLTENRASFYEQYF. The CDR3 DNA is TGCGCCAGCAGCTTGACCGAAAACAGGGCCTCCTTCTACGAGCAGTACTTC. Supplemented by reference TRBV5-1 and TRBJ2-7, the full variable domain reads KAGVTQTPRYLIKTRGQQVTLSCSPISGHRSVSWYQQTPGQGLQFLFEYFSETQRNKGNFPGRFSGRQFSNSRSEMNVSTLELGDSALYLCASSLTENRASFYEQYFGPGTRLTVT.

The chain has TRBV10-2 and TRBJ1-6; 7 bases line up with TRBD1. The germline V gene has CDR1 WSHSY and CDR2 SAAADI. This CDR3 is built from 17 residues. V dropped 0 bases and J dropped 5; count of bases not matched to a gene: 7. For the CDR3, the DNA is TGCGCCAGCAGTGAGTCGACCCTCGGACAGGATAATTCACCCCTCCACTTT. Translated: CASSESTLGQDNSPLHF.

J is TRBJ2-5 and V is TRBV9; tentative D call: TRBD2 (5 bases). V lost 0 bases, J lost 9 bases, and 12 bases lay in between. The CDR3 is made up of 13 amino acids. Germline-derived CDR1 and CDR2 are SGDLS and YYNGEE. The CDR3 reads CASSVEEESAQYF. The DNA for the CDR3 is TGTGCCAGCAGCGTAGAGGAGGAATCGGCCCAGTACTTC.

The chain joins TRBV6-7 to TRBJ1-2; possible D gene TRBD1, 6 bases. TRBV6-7 has ORF status, its function being uncertain. The V end was cut by 3 bases, the J end by 7 bases, with 24 bases between. The CDR3 runs to 17 residues. CDR3 in DNA: TGTGCCAGCAGTTATCACCACCACCCTGATCGAGGGGGTGGCTACACCTTC. Translating it yields CASSYHHHPDRGGGYTF.

The chain is built from TRBV6-6 and TRBJ1-2, with TRBD1 matching 7 bases. From germline, CDR1 is MNHNY and CDR2 SVGAGI (reference sequence). The CDR3 consists of 16 residues. V trimming: 5 bases; J trimming: 4 bases; junction bases outside the gene matches: 13. The chain's CDR3 is CASSKDRTIVGYGYTF. The CDR3 nucleotides read TGTGCCAGCAGTAAGGACAGGACCATCGTCGGCTATGGCTACACCTTC.

The chain carries TRBV4-2 and TRBJ1-3, with no clear D. The germline CDR1 and CDR2 sequences are LGHNA and YNFKEQ. V was trimmed by 4 bases and J by 3 bases, leaving 4 bases between them. The CDR3 is made up of 12 amino acids. The CDR3, as DNA: TGTGCCAGCAGCCTTGATGGAAACACCATATATTTT. Translated, it gives CASSLDGNTIYF.

V is TRBV2 and J is TRBJ2-1, with 7 bases identical to TRBD2. CDR3 size: 15 residues. V shed 6 bases and J 3 bases; nucleotides not matched to a gene: 8. From germline, CDR1 is SNHLY and CDR2 FYNNEI. The CDR3 DNA is TGTGCCAGCAGACCTACTAGCGCCGGCTACAATGAGCAGTTCTTC. Its translation: CASRPTSAGYNEQFF.

The V and J genes are TRBV7-9 and TRBJ2-7; D unclear. V gave up 5 bases and J gave up 0 bases, with 8 bases separating them. The CDR3 totals 13 residues. Germline CDR1 and CDR2: SEHNR and FQNEAQ (reference sequence). The CDR3 DNA is TGTGCCAGCAGCCCCCCGTCCTCCTACGAGCAGTACTTC. The encoded protein is CASSPPSSYEQYF.

The CDR3 sequence: CASSLWGTANTEAFF. CDR3 coding DNA: TGTGCCAGCAGCTTGTGGGGGACAGCGAACACTGAAGCTTTCTTT. The chain couples TRBV7-9 to TRBJ1-1; 7 bases agree with TRBD1. V shed 3 bases, J shed 1 base, and the junction held 5 bases outside the gene matches. This CDR3 region has 15 residues. Germline V gene lookup returns CDR1 SEHNR and CDR2 FQNEAQ (reference sequence).

Only one count was recorded for this clone. V usage is TRBV19 and J usage is TRBJ1-2; maybe TRBD1 (5 bases). Germline V CDR1 and CDR2: LNHDA, SQIVND (reference sequence). The CDR3 is 16 amino acids. Between the trimmed V and J ends, which lost 5 bases and 1 base, there was a span of 17 bases. The CDR3 DNA reads TGTGCCAGTAGTCGGGACCTGGAGGTTTTTAACTATGGCTACACCTTC. Its translation is CASSRDLEVFNYGYTF.

The J gene is TRBJ2-4, the V gene TRBV27; D is ambiguous. V dropped 3 bases and J dropped 2 bases, with 5 bases sitting between them. Per the germline V gene, CDR1 is MNHEY and CDR2 is SMNVEV (reference sequence). The CDR3 consists of 13 residues. For the CDR3, the DNA is TGTGCCAGCAGTTTTGGGTCCAAAAACATTCAGTACTTC. It yields the protein CASSFGSKNIQYF.

The chain uses TRBV5-1 and TRBJ2-3, with 8 bases lining up with TRBD1. Trimming cost V 4 bases and J 5 bases; bases outside gene matches: 6. CDR3 length equals 14 residues. Germline-derived CDR1 and CDR2 are SGHRS and YFSETQ. The CDR3 here is CASSPDRGQDTQYF. The CDR3 DNA reads as TGCGCCAGCAGCCCCGACAGGGGCCAAGATACGCAGTATTTT. Drawing the rest from reference TRBV5-1 and TRBJ2-3, the complete variable domain is KAGVTQTPRYLIKTRGQQVTLSCSPISGHRSVSWYQQTPGQGLQFLFEYFSETQRNKGNFPGRFSGRQFSNSRSEMNVSTLELGDSALYLCASSPDRGQDTQYFGPGTRLTVL.

The rearrangement joins TRBV10-3 to TRBJ2-1; no firm D call. The germline V gene encodes CDR1 ENHRY and CDR2 SYGVKD. CDR3 length: 14 amino acids. Trimming took off 3 bases at V and 5 bases at J, with 11 bases between the two ends. The CDR3: CAISETALNNEQFF. The CDR3 DNA sequence: TGTGCCATCAGTGAAACAGCGCTTAACAATGAGCAGTTCTTC.

The chain is built from TRBV25-1 and TRBJ2-7; no clear D. Between the trimmed V and J ends, which lost 4 bases and 3 bases, there was a span of 7 bases. The germline V gene has CDR1 MGHDK and CDR2 SYGVNS. This CDR3 has 12 amino acids. In DNA form, the CDR3 reads TGTGCCAGCAGTGGGGGAATCTACGAGCAGTACTTC. Amino acids: CASSGGIYEQYF.

CDR3 sequence: CASSLAGGNQETQYF. DNA of the CDR3: TGTGCCAGCAGCTTAGCGGGGGGAAACCAAGAGACCCAGTACTTC. V usage is TRBV7-2 and J usage is TRBJ2-5; perhaps TRBD2 as D (6 bases). Germline values: CDR1 SGHTA, CDR2 FQGNSA. The V and J ends lost 0 bases and 0 bases respectively, with 8 bases between them. The CDR3 is made up of 15 amino acids.

This clone showed up just once. V gene TRBV28 combines with J gene TRBJ1-1, with a possible D match to TRBD1 (6 bases). V lost 4 bases to trimming and J lost 4 bases, with 13 bases between them. Germline CDR1 and CDR2: MDHEN and SYDVKM. This CDR3 has 14 residues. The DNA of the CDR3 is TGTGCCAGCAGTTGGGACACGCGGGGCACTGAAGCTTTCTTT. This sequence encodes CASSWDTRGTEAFF.

This clone was picked up one time. The genes are TRBV19 and TRBJ2-1; D is uncertain. This CDR3 region has 12 residues. Trimming removed 5 bases from V and 12 bases from J, with 14 bases in between. From germline, CDR1 is LNHDA and CDR2 SQIVND (reference sequence). This CDR3 is CASSDVRIGQFF. CDR3 DNA sequence: TGTGCCAGTAGTGACGTTCGCATAGGGCAGTTCTTC.

This rearrangement joins TRBV10-2 to TRBJ2-7; no definite D call. V lost 4 bases and J lost 5, with 9 bases in between. This CDR3 is built from 12 residues. CDR1 and CDR2 (germline): WSHSY, SAAADI. The CDR3 DNA is TGCGCCAGCAGTGTGGGGTGGCACGAGCAGTACTTC. It specifies CASSVGWHEQYF.

V is TRBV5-1 and J is TRBJ2-1; no clear D gene. CDR3 size: 14 residues. Between the trimmed V and J ends, which lost 2 bases and 5 bases, there was a span of 11 bases. Germline assignment: CDR1 SGHRS and CDR2 YFSETQ. The CDR3 reads CASSLGAVHNEQFF. Written as DNA, the CDR3 is TGCGCCAGCAGCTTAGGTGCCGTTCACAATGAGCAGTTCTTC.

This clone was counted only a few times. The V call is TRBV11-1, the J call TRBJ2-5; a possible D gene is TRBD1 (6 bases). The J call could be wrong; TRBJ2-7 is a better fit for the DNA end. The CDR3 runs to 12 residues. Germline CDR1 and CDR2: SGHAT and FQDESV (reference sequence). CDR3 residues: CASGTPPYEQYF. The CDR3 nucleotides are TGTGCCAGCGGGACACCACCCTACGAGCAGTACTTC.

The chain couples TRBV27 to TRBJ2-7; D ambiguous. The CDR3 is 13 residues long. Trimming pared 5 bases from V and 3 bases from J, leaving 11 bases between. Looked up from germline, CDR1 is MNHEY and CDR2 is SMNVEV (reference sequence). In DNA form, the CDR3 reads TGTGCCAGCAGTCGTCAGGCCAGCTACGAGCAGTACTTC. Amino acids: CASSRQASYEQYF.

V usage is TRBV6-1 and J usage is TRBJ2-2; D not resolved. CDR1 MNHNS and CDR2 SASEGT come from the germline V gene. This CDR3 comprises 14 residues. V lost 1 base and J lost 5, with 8 bases in between. The CDR3 here is CASSEGGETGELFF. The CDR3 coding sequence is TGTGCCAGCAGTGAAGGAGGTGAGACCGGGGAGCTGTTTTTT.